Given below is one T cell receptor beta chain in context. Its matching antigen is unknown. 13 Jbeta primers and 60 Vbeta primers were used for the PCR. Data came from immunoSEQ multiplex PCR; TCRdb stores just in-frame clones and leaves some out. The repertoire has about 190,000 clones, over 60% of them found once; the top ten carry approximately 4.8%. Germline trimming cut 3 bases from V and 10 bases from J; bases unmatched to any gene: 10. The CDR3 covers 15 residues. Germline CDR1 is ENHRY and CDR2 is SYGVKD. This sample was included in a study of cytomegalovirus exposure and HLA in healthy donors. Findings and caveats of the study: DRB1 showed the most TCR associations and HLA-C the fewest in a later analysis, as rates varied by HLA locus. Presence/absence results assume similar sequencing depth per donor, which may not hold. Only CMV serostatus was available as immune exposure information.

The sequencing sample was made of PBMCs. This clonotype was sampled from a man aged 25 to 40 in good health and CMV-seropositive. The V call is TRBV10-3, the J call TRBJ2-1; TRBD1 matches at 9 bases. CDR3: CAISDPGQGRGEQFF. The CDR3 bases are TGTGCCATCAGTGATCCGGGACAGGGCCGTGGGGAGCAGTTCTTC.